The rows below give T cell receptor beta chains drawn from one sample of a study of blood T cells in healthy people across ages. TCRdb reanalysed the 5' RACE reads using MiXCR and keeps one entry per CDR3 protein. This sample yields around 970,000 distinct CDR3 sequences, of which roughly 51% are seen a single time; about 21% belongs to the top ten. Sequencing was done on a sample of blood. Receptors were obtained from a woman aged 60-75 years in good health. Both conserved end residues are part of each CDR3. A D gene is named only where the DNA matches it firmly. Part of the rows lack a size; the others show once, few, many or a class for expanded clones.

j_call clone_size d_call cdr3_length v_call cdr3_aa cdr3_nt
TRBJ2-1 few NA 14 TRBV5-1 CASSLERAVDEQFF TGCGCCAGCAGCTTGGAGCGAGCTGTCGATGAGCAGTTCTTC
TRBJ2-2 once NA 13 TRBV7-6 CASSSRGAGELFF TGTGCCAGCAGCTCCAGGGGGGCCGGGGAGCTGTTTTTT
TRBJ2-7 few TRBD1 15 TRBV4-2 CASSQGTGGSHEQYF TGTGCCAGCAGCCAAGGGACAGGGGGCTCCCACGAGCAGTACTTC
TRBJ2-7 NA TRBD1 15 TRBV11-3 CATSGKTGGHYGQYF TGTGCCACTTCGGGTAAGACAGGGGGCCACTACGGGCAGTACTTC
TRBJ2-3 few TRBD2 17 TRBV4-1 CASSQEGGLAGTDTQYF TGCGCCAGCAGCCAAGAGGGTGGACTAGCTGGCACAGATACGCAGTATTTT
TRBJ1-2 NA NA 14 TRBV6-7 CASSYSLANYGYTF TGTGCCAGCAGTTACTCCCTAGCTAACTATGGCTACACCTTC
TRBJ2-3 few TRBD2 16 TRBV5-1 CASANIPGGRGDTQYF TGCGCCAGCGCAAATATCCCGGGAGGAAGAGGAGATACGCAGTATTTT
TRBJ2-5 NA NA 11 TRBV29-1 CSVVGFSEQYF TGCAGCGTTGTGGGGTTTAGTGAGCAGTACTTC
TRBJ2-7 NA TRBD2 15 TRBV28 CASSFGRSRLYEQYF TGTGCCAGCAGTTTCGGGAGGAGCAGGCTCTACGAGCAGTACTTC
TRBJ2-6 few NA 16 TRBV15 CATSRDIGPGANALTF TGTGCCACCAGCAGAGATATTGGTCCCGGGGCCAACGCCCTGACTTTC
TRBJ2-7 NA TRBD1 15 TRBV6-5 CASSQQGFGSCEQYF TGTGCCAGCAGTCAACAGGGGTTCGGTTCCTGCGAGCAGTACTTC
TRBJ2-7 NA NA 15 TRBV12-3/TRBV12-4 CASSLHGGVVYEQYF TGTGCCAGCAGTTTACATGGAGGGGTTGTCTACGAGCAGTACTTC
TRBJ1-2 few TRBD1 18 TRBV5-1 CASSLDAIRGQGKGGYTF TGCGCCAGCAGCTTGGATGCCATTCGGGGACAGGGTAAAGGAGGCTACACCTTC
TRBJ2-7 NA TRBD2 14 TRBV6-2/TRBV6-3 CASSGTSGVNEQYF TGTGCCAGCAGTGGGACTAGCGGGGTAAATGAGCAGTACTTC
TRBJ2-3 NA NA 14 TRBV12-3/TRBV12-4 CASSVTSLTDTQYF TGTGCCAGCAGTGTCACTAGTCTCACAGATACGCAGTATTTT
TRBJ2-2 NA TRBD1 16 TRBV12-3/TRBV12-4 CASSQPGQGALGELFF TGTGCCAGCAGCCAACCGGGACAGGGGGCGCTCGGGGAGCTGTTTTTT
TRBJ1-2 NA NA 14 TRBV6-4 CASKRRPRIYGYTF TGTGCCAGCAAACGGAGACCGAGGATTTATGGCTACACCTTC
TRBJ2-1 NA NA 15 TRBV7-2 CASSADYRTYNEQFF TGTGCCAGCAGCGCGGACTACCGGACCTACAATGAGCAGTTCTTC
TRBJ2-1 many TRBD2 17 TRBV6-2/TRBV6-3 CASSNTGLVWAYNEQFF TGTGCCAGCAGTAACACGGGACTAGTTTGGGCCTACAATGAGCAGTTCTTC
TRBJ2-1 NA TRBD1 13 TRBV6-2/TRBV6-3 CASTRTGSNEQFF TGTGCCAGCACCCGGACAGGGAGCAATGAGCAGTTCTTC
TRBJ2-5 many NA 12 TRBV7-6 CASSSRRETQYF TGTGCCAGCAGCTCCAGACGGGAGACCCAGTACTTC
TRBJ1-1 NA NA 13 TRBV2 CASKGGVNTEAFF TGTGCCAGCAAGGGCGGGGTGAACACTGAAGCTTTCTTT
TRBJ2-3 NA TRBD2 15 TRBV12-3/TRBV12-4 CASSLSGRLVDTQYF TGTGCCAGCAGTCTCAGCGGGAGATTAGTGGATACGCAGTATTTT
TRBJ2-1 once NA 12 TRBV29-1 CSVVKSYNEQFF TGCAGCGTTGTAAAGTCCTACAATGAGCAGTTCTTC
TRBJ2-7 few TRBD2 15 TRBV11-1 CASSFGGGGSYEQYF TGTGCCAGCAGCTTCGGCGGGGGGGGATCCTACGAGCAGTACTTC
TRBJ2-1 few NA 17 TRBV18 CASSPKIQGSTYNEQFF TGTGCCAGCTCACCTAAGATACAGGGATCTACCTACAATGAGCAGTTCTTC
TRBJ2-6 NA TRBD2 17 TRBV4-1 CASSLGSSGGLATVLTF TGCGCCAGCAGCTTGGGCTCTAGCGGAGGACTTGCAACGGTCCTGACTTTC
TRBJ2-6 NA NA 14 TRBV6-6 CASSWHSGANVLTF TGTGCCAGCAGTTGGCACTCTGGGGCCAACGTCCTGACTTTC
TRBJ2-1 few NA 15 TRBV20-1 CSATDSSLSYNEQFF TGCAGTGCTACCGACTCGTCTCTCTCCTACAATGAGCAGTTCTTC
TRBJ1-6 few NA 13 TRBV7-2 CASSPDYNSPLHF TGTGCCAGCAGCCCAGACTATAATTCACCCCTCCACTTT